These 2 T cell receptor beta chains came from one sample sequenced in a study of blood T cell repertoires in COVID-19. Profiling relied on immunoSEQ multiplex PCR, and the TCRdb table lists in-frame clones only, not all of them. The sample shows under 95,000 clones, more than 60% of them seen only once. Sequencing used peripheral blood. The receptors originated from a man aged 70-80 years with acute or convalescent COVID-19.

The chain carries TRBV10-3 and TRBJ2-2, with TRBD1 as a possible D gene (7 bases). V was shortened by 2 bases and J by 3 bases, with 19 bases between the two germline ends. Germline V gene lookup returns CDR1 ENHRY and CDR2 SYGVKD. The CDR3 runs to 18 residues. CDR3 sequence: CAISEGARGRWDTGELFF. The CDR3 region has the DNA TGTGCCATCAGTGAGGGGGCCAGGGGGAGGTGGGACACCGGGGAGCTGTTTTTT.

The J gene is TRBJ1-1, the V gene TRBV3-1 (or the pseudogene TRBV3-2), with TRBD1 as a possible D gene (6 bases). This CDR3 is 14 amino acids long. Germline V gene data show CDR1 as LGHDT and CDR2 as YNNKEL (reference sequence). V lost 1 base, J lost 6 bases, and 12 bases lay in between. The CDR3 region is CASSQALGTPEAFF. The CDR3 nucleotides read TGTGCCAGCAGCCAAGCCTTAGGGACACCTGAAGCTTTCTTT.